These 27 T cell receptor beta chains were sequenced from one sample in a study of cytomegalovirus exposure and HLA in healthy donors. Amplification used 60 Vbeta primers and 13 Jbeta primers. Libraries were prepared by immunoSEQ multiplex PCR; TCRdb keeps only in-frame clonotypes and omits some of them. The data contain 200,000 to 250,000 clones, about 70% of them singletons. The sequenced sample was PBMCs. These receptors all stem from a man aged 40-55 years in good health and CMV-seropositive.

The V call is TRBV4-3, the J call TRBJ1-4, with TRBD1 identical over 8 bases. The CDR3 is 18 amino acids. Germline loops: CDR1 LGHNA, CDR2 YSLEER. V shed 0 bases and J 7 bases; nucleotides not matched to a gene: 13. CDR3 in amino acids: CASSQEPGGGTIFEKLFF. CDR3 nucleotides: TGCGCCAGCAGCCAAGAACCAGGGGGCGGCACTATCTTTGAAAAACTGTTTTTT.

V gene TRBV28 combines with J gene TRBJ1-1; 8 bases line up with TRBD1. This CDR3 spans 14 amino acids. V shed 7 bases and J 0 bases; nucleotides not matched to a gene: 4. CDR1 MDHEN and CDR2 SYDVKM come from the germline V gene. In DNA, the CDR3 is TGTGCCAGCACCTCACAGGGGGTGAACACTGAAGCTTTCTTT. Protein product: CASTSQGVNTEAFF.

The chain employs TRBV5-6 and TRBJ2-7, with D perhaps TRBD1 (5 bases). CDR1 and CDR2 (germline): SGHDT, YYEEEE. Deletions cut 2 bases from V and 3 bases from J, with 12 bases between. The CDR3 runs 14 residues. The CDR3 is CASSFLDSYYEQYF. The CDR3 DNA is TGTGCCAGCAGCTTCCTCGACAGCTACTACGAGCAGTACTTC.

The V gene is TRBV7-9, the J gene TRBJ1-5, with D hard to call. Germline values: CDR1 SEHNR, CDR2 FQNEAQ (reference sequence). There are 14 residues in the CDR3. V lost 1 base and J 6 bases, leaving 10 bases between the germline ends. CDR3 in amino acids: CASSLGRQVQPQHF. CDR3 nucleotides: TGTGCCAGCAGCTTAGGTCGGCAGGTTCAGCCCCAGCATTTT.

This chain joins TRBV19 and TRBJ1-2, with 7 bases that match TRBD1. This CDR3 contains 15 residues. After removal of 4 bases from V and 3 bases from J, the junction contained 8 bases not matched to a gene. The germline V gene encodes CDR1 LNHDA and CDR2 SQIVND (reference sequence). CDR3 amino acids: CASSNSWTGDYGYTF. CDR3 in DNA: TGTGCCAGTAGTAATTCCTGGACAGGCGACTATGGCTACACCTTC.

This clone was recorded only once. The V call is TRBV9, the J call TRBJ1-1, with D tentatively TRBD1 (6 bases). The V and J ends lost 4 bases and 4 bases respectively, with 17 bases between them. Per the germline V gene, CDR1 is SGDLS and CDR2 is YYNGEE. The CDR3 is 15 amino acids. CDR3 residues: CASSSQGGGTTEAFF. The CDR3 DNA sequence: TGTGCCAGCAGCTCACAAGGGGGGGGAACCACTGAAGCTTTCTTT.

Concerning this clone: Different DNA sequences within this sample yield the same CDR3. The V and J genes are TRBV5-4 and TRBJ1-2; the D is unclear. Germline CDR1 and CDR2: SGHNT and YYREEE (reference sequence). V was pared by 1 base and J by 1 base, with 5 bases between. The CDR3 has 13 amino acids. The DNA for the CDR3 is TGTGCCAGCAGCTTGCGAGGTAACTATGGCTACACCTTC. Amino acids: CASSLRGNYGYTF.

The chain has TRBV4-2 and TRBJ2-7, with 7 bases lining up with TRBD2. V dropped 2 bases and J dropped 4; count of bases not matched to a gene: 2. Germline CDR1 and CDR2: LGHNA and YNFKEQ. This CDR3 is built from 13 residues. In nucleotides, the CDR3 is TGTGCCAGCAGCCAACTAGCGGAGTACGAGCAGTACTTC. Its translation is CASSQLAEYEQYF.

The V and J genes are TRBV6-1 and TRBJ2-1, with 9 bases matching TRBD1. The V gene's germline CDR1 is MNHNS and CDR2 SASEGT. The CDR3 spans 15 residues. J lost 7 bases, V lost 4 bases, and 8 bases had no gene match. The CDR3 is CASSARDRVGNEQFF. CDR3 sequence (DNA): TGTGCCAGCAGTGCCCGGGACAGGGTCGGTAATGAGCAGTTCTTC.

This clone was counted only a few times. V is TRBV4-1 and J is TRBJ2-7; 7 bases map to TRBD2. The J segment lost 2 bases and the V segment lost 0 bases, leaving 4 bases of the junction unmatched. Germline CDR1 reads MGHRA; CDR2 reads YSYEKL. This CDR3 has 15 residues. For the CDR3, the DNA is TGCGCCAGCAGCCAAGAGTCGGGGGGTGCCTACGAGCAGTACTTC. Its protein product is CASSQESGGAYEQYF.

This chain connects TRBV5-5 to TRBJ1-4; D perhaps matches TRBD1 (5 bases). Between the trimmed V and J ends, which lost 0 bases and 5 bases, there was a span of 8 bases. The CDR3 length is 14 residues. From germline, CDR1 is SGHKS and CDR2 YYEKEE (reference sequence). CDR3: CASSLGGLNEKLFF. CDR3 coding DNA: TGTGCCAGCAGCTTGGGGGGCTTAAATGAAAAACTGTTTTTT.

This clone was counted a single time. The CDR3 here is CASSLGRVDTEAFF. Written as DNA, the CDR3 is TGTGCCAGCAGTTTAGGCAGGGTTGACACTGAAGCTTTCTTT. The gene calls are TRBV28 and TRBJ1-1; a possible D gene is TRBD1 (5 bases). Germline loops: CDR1 MDHEN, CDR2 SYDVKM. V was trimmed by 2 bases and J by 3 bases, leaving 10 bases between them. The CDR3 consists of 14 residues.

The rearrangement joins TRBV5-6 to TRBJ1-2; D is ambiguous. The germline V and J ends were trimmed by 3 bases and 8 bases, with 14 bases remaining between them. The CDR3 consists of 13 residues. Looked up from germline, CDR1 is SGHDT and CDR2 is YYEEEE. The CDR3 DNA sequence: TGTGCCAGCAGCTCCGTCGGGATGGGCGGCTACACCTTC. It codes for CASSSVGMGGYTF.

This clone showed up just a few times. The chain joins TRBV5-6 to TRBJ1-1; D possibly corresponds to TRBD1 (6 bases). This CDR3 spans 15 amino acids. The germline CDR1 and CDR2 sequences are SGHDT and YYEEEE. Trimming stripped 2 bases from V and 0 bases from J, with 11 bases between. The CDR3 sequence is CASSFGPGVNTEAFF. The CDR3, as DNA: TGTGCCAGCAGCTTCGGCCCAGGGGTGAACACTGAAGCTTTCTTT.

The rearrangement links TRBV19 to TRBJ2-2, with 8 bases lining up with TRBD2. CDR3 size: 15 residues. Unmatched junction bases numbered 4, after V lost 5 bases and J lost 2 bases. Germline CDR1 LNHDA, CDR2 SQIVND (reference sequence). The CDR3 DNA reads TGTGCCAGTAGTTTTAGCGGGGTCAACACCGGGGAGCTGTTTTTT. Translated: CASSFSGVNTGELFF.

This chain uses TRBV13 with TRBJ1-1; possible D gene TRBD1, 5 bases. V lost 5 bases, J lost 6 bases, and 16 bases lay in between. CDR3 size: 14 residues. CDR1 PRHDT and CDR2 FYEKMQ come from the germline V gene (reference sequence). This CDR3 reads CASSVSVRAAEAFF. The CDR3 DNA sequence: TGTGCCAGCAGCGTTTCCGTCAGGGCGGCTGAAGCTTTCTTT.

This chain connects TRBV6-5 to TRBJ2-1; 10 nucleotides match TRBD1. Per the germline V gene, CDR1 is MNHEY and CDR2 is SVGAGI. The CDR3 is 15 residues long. The J segment lost 9 bases and the V segment lost 2 bases, leaving 7 bases of the junction unmatched. The CDR3 protein is CASSYRDRGGSEQFF. Written as DNA, the CDR3 is TGTGCCAGCAGTTACCGGGACAGGGGAGGTAGTGAGCAGTTCTTC.

In nucleotides, the CDR3 is TGCGCCAGTACCTCGGGGGCTGGAAACACCATATATTTT. This gives the protein CASTSGAGNTIYF. V is TRBV5-1 and J is TRBJ1-3, with D maybe TRBD1 (5 bases). V was clipped by 8 bases and J by 2 bases, with 11 bases between them. This CDR3 is built from 13 residues. Germline CDR1 is SGHRS and CDR2 is YFSETQ.

This clone was picked up one time. The rearrangement links TRBV6-1 to TRBJ1-1; TRBD1 aligns across 7 bases. The germline V gene has CDR1 MNHNS and CDR2 SASEGT. After removal of 1 base from V and 6 bases from J, the junction contained 5 bases not matched to a gene. This CDR3 has 14 residues. The CDR3 DNA follows: TGTGCCAGCAGTGAAGTGAGGGGGCCAGCTGAAGCTTTCTTT. It translates to CASSEVRGPAEAFF.

This clone was detected only a few times. The gene calls are TRBV5-6 and TRBJ2-7, with 7 bases matching TRBD2. The J segment lost 5 bases and the V segment lost 0 bases, leaving 11 bases of the junction unmatched. This CDR3 spans 16 amino acids. CDR1 and CDR2 (germline): SGHDT, YYEEEE. CDR3 coding DNA: TGTGCCAGCAGCTTGGGGCGGGGGATCAGGTCCCACGAGCAGTACTTC. Translated, it gives CASSLGRGIRSHEQYF. Full variable domain (remainder filled in from reference TRBV5-6 and TRBJ2-7): DAGVTQSPTHLIKTRGQQVTLRCSPKSGHDTVSWYQQALGQGPQFIFQYYEEEERQRGNFPDRFSGHQFPNYSSELNVNALLLGDSALYLCASSLGRGIRSHEQYFGPGTRLTVT.

The chain joins TRBV6-5 to TRBJ1-1; D call uncertain. Germline V lookup: CDR1 MNHEY, CDR2 SVGAGI. V lost 7 bases, J lost 0 bases, and 9 bases lay in between. There are 13 residues in the CDR3. The CDR3 reads CASNRGMNTEAFF. DNA of the CDR3: TGTGCCAGCAATCGGGGAATGAACACTGAAGCTTTCTTT.

The V and J genes are TRBV9 and TRBJ1-4; D gene uncertain. Trimming pared 4 bases from V and 12 bases from J, leaving 19 bases between. Germline V gene lookup returns CDR1 SGDLS and CDR2 YYNGEE. The CDR3 loop spans 14 amino acids. The DNA for the CDR3 is TGTGCCAGCAGCCCAGCGGGCCTGCGTGGAGAACTGTTTTTT. Translating gives CASSPAGLRGELFF.

The chain links TRBV5-4 to TRBJ2-5, with 9 bases fitting TRBD2. Germline-derived CDR1 and CDR2 are SGHNT and YYREEE (reference sequence). The length of the CDR3 is 15 residues. The V and J ends lost 5 bases and 5 bases, in that order; junction bases with no gene match: 10. CDR3: CASRRDAGGQETQYF. The CDR3 DNA is TGTGCCAGCAGGCGAGACGCGGGGGGGCAGGAGACCCAGTACTTC.

The V and J genes are TRBV10-1 and TRBJ1-4; a weak D match, TRBD1 (5 bases). The length of the CDR3 is 15 residues. V was trimmed by 3 bases and J by 0 bases, leaving 8 bases between them. In germline, CDR1 is WNHNN, CDR2 SYGVQD (reference sequence). CDR3 protein: CASSEEGATNEKLFF. CDR3 DNA: TGCGCCAGCAGTGAAGAAGGGGCAACTAATGAAAAACTGTTTTTT.

The genes are TRBV10-3 and TRBJ2-2; 7 bases map to TRBD1. Germline CDR1 ENHRY, CDR2 SYGVKD. Unmatched junction bases numbered 8, after V lost 10 bases and J lost 3 bases. This CDR3 has 14 residues. DNA for the CDR3: TGTGCCACCGGGACAGAATATTACACCGGGGAGCTGTTTTTT. Its translation is CATGTEYYTGELFF.

This chain uses TRBV25-1 with TRBJ1-2; 7 bases line up with TRBD1. The CDR3 length is 12 residues. Germline-derived CDR1 and CDR2 are MGHDK and SYGVNS. V lost 8 bases, J lost 3 bases, and 3 bases stayed unmatched. Here the CDR3 DNA reads TGTGCCAGCGGTACAGGGGACTATGGCTACACCTTC. Encoded protein: CASGTGDYGYTF.

The chain links TRBV7-2 to TRBJ2-5; possibly TRBD1 for D (6 bases). V lost 3 bases and J lost 1, with 12 bases in between. The CDR3 totals 15 residues. Germline values: CDR1 SGHTA, CDR2 FQGNSA. The DNA for the CDR3 is TGTGCCAGCAGCTTGGGGGCTAGTTCCCAAGAGACCCAGTACTTC. Its protein is CASSLGASSQETQYF.